Shown below are 18 T cell receptor beta chains from a single sample sequenced in a study of T cells after posttransplantation cyclophosphamide. TCRdb's copy holds only in-frame clones and misses some; the assay was immunoSEQ multiplex PCR. There are 3,200 or so clones in the sample; approximately 89% occur only once, and roughly 7% lies in the top ten. Treatment was busulfan-fludarabine conditioning, a marrow graft, and cyclophosphamide on days +3 and +4. The sample here was PBMCs, taken after allogeneic stem cell transplant with posttransplant cyclophosphamide. The receptors derive from a female patient aged 45-60 years who received an allogeneic stem cell transplant from an unrelated donor, was CMV-positive, and had acute and chronic GVHD. Some T cells may be supplied by the graft donor.

The chain is built from TRBV2 and TRBJ2-5; unclear D gene. The CDR3 sequence is 12 residues long. The V gene lost 0 bases and the J gene lost 10 bases, with 9 bases spanning the gap. CDR1 is SNHLY and CDR2 is FYNNEI in the germline V gene. For the CDR3, the DNA is TGTGCCAGCAGTGAAGCGCAGGAAGGCCAGTACTTC. It is translated as CASSEAQEGQYF.

The chain couples TRBV7-9 to TRBJ2-1; D call uncertain. Trimming removed 1 base at V and 5 bases at J, with 6 bases between. Germline V gene sequence: CDR1 SEHNR, CDR2 FQNEAQ (reference sequence). The CDR3 contains 13 residues. CDR3 in DNA: TGTGCCAGCAGCTTAGTGAGTCACAATGAGCAGTTCTTC. This gives the protein CASSLVSHNEQFF.

The chain combines TRBV19 with TRBJ2-2; D uncertain. This CDR3 has 11 amino acids. Trimming left V 8 bases short and J 4 bases short, with 5 bases between. Germline-derived CDR1 and CDR2 are LNHDA and SQIVND (reference sequence). CDR3 residues: CASLSTGELFF. In DNA, the CDR3 is TGTGCCAGTCTGAGCACCGGGGAGCTGTTTTTT.

The V and J genes are TRBV5-1 and TRBJ2-7; D is perhaps TRBD1 (6 bases). Germline CDR1 is SGHRS and CDR2 is YFSETQ. The CDR3 spans 15 residues. V shed 0 bases and J shed 2 bases, with 12 bases lying between them. The CDR3 DNA reads as TGCGCCAGCAGCTTGGGGCAGGGGTACGCCTACGAGCAGTACTTC. Encoded protein: CASSLGQGYAYEQYF. The full variable domain, completed using reference TRBV5-1 and TRBJ2-7, is KAGVTQTPRYLIKTRGQQVTLSCSPISGHRSVSWYQQTPGQGLQFLFEYFSETQRNKGNFPGRFSGRQFSNSRSEMNVSTLELGDSALYLCASSLGQGYAYEQYFGPGTRLTVT.

This clone has just a few counts. The CDR3 region is CASSFRGEDTQYF. CDR3 coding DNA: TGTGCCAGCAGCTTCAGGGGGGAAGATACGCAGTATTTT. V gene TRBV5-4 combines with J gene TRBJ2-3, with D perhaps TRBD1 (7 bases). This CDR3 comprises 13 residues. V lost 2 bases, J lost 5 bases, and 9 bases lay in between. The germline V gene has CDR1 SGHNT and CDR2 YYREEE (reference sequence).

The chain is built from TRBV5-1 and TRBJ2-7, with D perhaps matching TRBD2 (6 bases). The CDR3 runs to 16 residues. Trimming left V 3 bases short and J 0 bases short, with 16 bases between. In germline, CDR1 is SGHRS, CDR2 YFSETQ. The CDR3: CASSSAPNGGSYEQYF. The CDR3 bases are TGCGCCAGCAGCTCCGCCCCCAACGGGGGCTCCTACGAGCAGTACTTC.

The chain employs TRBV7-6 and TRBJ2-7; the D gene is possibly TRBD2 (6 bases). V was shortened by 5 bases and J by 5 bases, with 16 bases between the two germline ends. The germline gives CDR1 SGHVS, CDR2 FNYEAQ. There are 14 residues in the CDR3. DNA of the CDR3: TGTGCCAGCAGCCTAGGGCCTAGCGCCCACGAGCAGTACTTC. Translated: CASSLGPSAHEQYF.

The chain couples TRBV6-1 to TRBJ2-2; D remains ambiguous. Deletions cut 3 bases from V and 3 bases from J, with 8 bases between. In germline, CDR1 is MNHNS, CDR2 SASEGT. This CDR3 is built from 14 residues. This chain's CDR3 is CASSDQADTGELFF. In DNA, the CDR3 is TGTGCCAGCAGTGACCAGGCCGACACCGGGGAGCTGTTTTTT.

V usage is TRBV19 and J usage is TRBJ1-5; the D gene is possibly TRBD1 (5 bases). V gave up 5 bases and J gave up 4 bases, with 15 bases separating them. The V gene's germline CDR1 is LNHDA and CDR2 SQIVND (reference sequence). This CDR3 is built from 15 residues. CDR3 DNA sequence: TGTGCCAGTAGTTACGCAGGGAACGGAAATCAGCCCCAGCATTTT. Residues: CASSYAGNGNQPQHF.

The sample holds one count of this clone. This chain uses TRBV27 with TRBJ1-2; 9 bases map to TRBD1. V was pared by 5 bases and J by 8 bases, with 3 bases of the junction left unmatched. This CDR3 is 12 amino acids long. Germline CDR1 MNHEY, CDR2 SMNVEV (reference sequence). CDR3 sequence: CASSPGQGGYTF. The CDR3 DNA reads TGTGCCAGCAGTCCCGGACAGGGGGGCTACACCTTC.

The CDR3 region has the DNA TGTGCCACCAGCAGGGGCTATTTAGCGGGAGTAGCGGCAGATACGCAGTATTTT. As protein: CATSRGYLAGVAADTQYF. The chain recombines TRBV15 with TRBJ2-3; TRBD2 matches 9 bases. This CDR3 spans 18 amino acids. V lost 3 bases to trimming and J lost 4 bases; unmatched junction nucleotides: 14. Germline V CDR1 and CDR2: LNHNV, YYDKDF (reference sequence).

The gene calls are TRBV25-1 and TRBJ2-7; 9 bases line up with TRBD2. The V and J ends lost 4 bases and 2 bases, in that order; junction bases with no gene match: 3. The CDR3 loop spans 14 amino acids. Looked up from germline, CDR1 is MGHDK and CDR2 is SYGVNS. CDR3 sequence: CASSVSSGTYEQYF. CDR3 nucleotides: TGTGCCAGCAGTGTATCTAGCGGGACCTACGAGCAGTACTTC.

V is TRBV5-5 and J is TRBJ2-4; TRBD1 is a possible D gene (6 bases). CDR3 length: 16 amino acids. Germline CDR1 and CDR2: SGHKS and YYEKEE (reference sequence). V was clipped by 1 base and J by 2 bases, with 13 bases between them. The CDR3 spells CASSLLTQGPKNIQYF. The CDR3 nucleotides are TGTGCCAGCAGCTTGCTGACACAGGGACCCAAAAACATTCAGTACTTC. The complete variable domain, with remaining parts taken from reference TRBV5-5 and TRBJ2-4, reads DAGVTQSPTHLIKTRGQQVTLRCSPISGHKSVSWYQQVLGQGPQFIFQYYEKEERGRGNFPDRFSARQFPNYSSELNVNALLLGDSALYLCASSLLTQGPKNIQYFGAGTRLSVL.

J is TRBJ2-1 and V is TRBV4-1, with 11 bases that match TRBD2. Trimming cost V 2 bases and J 2 bases; bases outside gene matches: 5. CDR3 length: 17 residues. Germline values: CDR1 MGHRA, CDR2 YSYEKL. The CDR3 loop reads CASSQLGLAVTYNEQFF. The CDR3 DNA reads TGCGCCAGCAGCCAATTGGGACTAGCGGTTACCTACAATGAGCAGTTCTTC.

This sequence joins TRBV25-1 and TRBJ2-3, with D possibly being TRBD1 (6 bases). The CDR3 totals 13 residues. Germline V gene lookup returns CDR1 MGHDK and CDR2 SYGVNS. V was shortened by 4 bases and J by 3 bases, with 8 bases between the two germline ends. CDR3 DNA: TGTGCCAGCAGTGCCCAGGGGACAGATACGCAGTATTTT. Encoded protein: CASSAQGTDTQYF.

This chain connects TRBV11-3 to TRBJ2-4, with D maybe TRBD2 (5 bases). Germline CDR1 reads SGHNT; CDR2 reads YENEEA. The CDR3 runs 15 residues. V was shortened by 5 bases and J by 2 bases, with 13 bases between the two germline ends. CDR3 amino acids: CASSPPRGSKNIQYF. The DNA for the CDR3 is TGTGCCAGCAGCCCCCCCAGAGGGTCCAAAAACATTCAGTACTTC.

This chain connects TRBV21-1 to TRBJ2-3; the table assigns TRBD2, which was not confirmed against the DNA. TRBV21-1 is noted as a pseudogene. The CDR3 covers 19 residues. CDR3 bases: TGTGCCAGCAGCAAAGGGGAGACTAGCGGGGGGGCCGGCACAGATACGCAGTATTTT. As protein: CASSKGETSGGAGTDTQYF.

J is TRBJ2-7 and V is TRBV18; D perhaps matches TRBD2 (6 bases). V gave up 3 bases and J gave up 3 bases, with 12 bases separating them. The CDR3 length is 14 residues. CDR1 is KGHSH, CDR2 LQKENI, per germline. DNA of the CDR3: TGTGCCAGCTCACCGGGACTGAGGGGCTACGAGCAGTACTTC. Protein product: CASSPGLRGYEQYF.